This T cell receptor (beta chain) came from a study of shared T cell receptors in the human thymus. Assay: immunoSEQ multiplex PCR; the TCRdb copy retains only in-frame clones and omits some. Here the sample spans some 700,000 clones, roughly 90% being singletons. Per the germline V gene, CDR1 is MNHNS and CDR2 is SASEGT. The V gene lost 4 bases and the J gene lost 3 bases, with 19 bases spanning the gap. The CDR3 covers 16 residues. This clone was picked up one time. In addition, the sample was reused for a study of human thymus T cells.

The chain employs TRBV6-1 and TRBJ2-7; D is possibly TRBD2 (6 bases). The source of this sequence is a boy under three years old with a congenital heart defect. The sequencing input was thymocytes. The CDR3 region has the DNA TGTGCCAGCAGTGGACTAGGGGAAAGGTGTTTCTACGAGCAGTACTTC. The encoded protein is CASSGLGERCFYEQYF.